The 2 T cell receptor beta chains presented below share a single source sample, sequenced in a study of cytomegalovirus exposure and HLA in healthy donors. A multiplex PCR was run with 60 Vbeta primers and 13 Jbeta primers. Sequencing was performed with immunoSEQ multiplex PCR; in TCRdb, only in-frame clones are kept and a portion is missing. The sample holds around 100,000 clones, roughly 83% seen once. Sequencing input: PBMCs. The receptors shown here come from a female donor in good health and CMV-seropositive.

This clone was found a few times. The chain recombines TRBV9 with TRBJ2-5, with 7 bases lining up with TRBD1. Germline CDR1 is SGDLS and CDR2 is YYNGEE. The CDR3 contains 14 residues. With 1 base clipped from V and 4 bases from J, the junction kept 4 bases outside the gene matches. CDR3 DNA: TGTGCCAGCAGCGTATCGAGGGGGCCAGAGACCCAGTACTTC. Translating gives CASSVSRGPETQYF. The full variable domain, with the rest looked up from reference TRBV9 and TRBJ2-5, is DSGVTQTPKHLITATGQRVTLRCSPRSGDLSVYWYQQSLDQGLQFLIQYYNGEERAKGNILERFSAQQFPDLHSELNLSSLELGDSALYFCASSVSRGPETQYFGPGTRLLVL.

The J gene is TRBJ1-3, the V gene TRBV6-5; D ambiguous. Germline V CDR1 and CDR2: MNHEY, SVGAGI. The CDR3 spans 16 residues. Trimming took 2 bases from V and 2 from J, leaving 13 bases between them. CDR3 in amino acids: CASSYPGSGPGNTIYF. CDR3 nucleotides: TGTGCCAGCAGTTACCCGGGGAGCGGACCTGGAAACACCATATATTTT.